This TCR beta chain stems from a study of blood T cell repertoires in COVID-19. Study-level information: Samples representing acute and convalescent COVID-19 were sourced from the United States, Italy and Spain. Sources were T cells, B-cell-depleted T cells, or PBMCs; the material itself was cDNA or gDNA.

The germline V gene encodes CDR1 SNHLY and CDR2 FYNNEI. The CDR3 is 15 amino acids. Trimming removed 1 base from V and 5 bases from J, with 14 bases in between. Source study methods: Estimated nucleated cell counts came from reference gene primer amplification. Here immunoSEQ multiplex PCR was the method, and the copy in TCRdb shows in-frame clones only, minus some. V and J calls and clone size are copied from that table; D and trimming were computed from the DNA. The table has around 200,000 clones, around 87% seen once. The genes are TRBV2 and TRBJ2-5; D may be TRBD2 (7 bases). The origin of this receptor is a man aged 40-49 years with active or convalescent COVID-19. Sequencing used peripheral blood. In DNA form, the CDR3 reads TGTGCCAGCAGTGAAGGGTTAGGCGGGGGCGAGACCCAGTACTTC. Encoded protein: CASSEGLGGGETQYF.